This T cell receptor (beta chain) was recovered during a study of radiation and T cells in renal cell carcinoma. Looking at the study overall: Nephrectomy followed 15 Gy stereotactic body radiation by 4 weeks.

Study findings and constraints: No pretreatment tumor biopsies were available for baseline clonotypes. In blood, top tumor clones expanded by 2 weeks, shrinking by 4.

The V end lost 5 bases, the J end lost 10 bases, and 9 bases lay between the germline ends. From germline, CDR1 is LNHDA and CDR2 SQIVND (reference sequence). The CDR3 has 12 amino acids. Measured with immunoSEQ multiplex PCR; TCRdb has only the in-frame clones, and not every one. The data show more than 65,000 clones, 80% to 90% seen once. Points on this clone: Its target is unknown.

Time point in this sample: blood 2 weeks post-SBRT. Described treatment: 15 Gy SBRT to primary tumor, nephrectomy 4 weeks later. The patient's renal cell carcinoma had clear cell pathology. The chain employs TRBV19 and TRBJ1-6; D is ambiguous. Sample: blood, taken from a patient whose treatment included radiotherapy and nephrectomy. The source of this sequence is a woman aged 45-60 years with renal cell carcinoma. Here the CDR3 reads CASSPSGSPLHF. The DNA for the CDR3 is TGTGCCAGTAGTCCCTCGGGATCACCCCTCCACTTT.